This T cell receptor beta chain originates from a study of T cell responses to AZD1222 COVID-19 vaccine. Clones were sequenced by immunoSEQ multiplex PCR, and TCRdb holds only the in-frame ones, with some missing. Counted here are 100,000 to 150,000 clones, 85% to 90% occurring once; the ten biggest clones make up approximately 3.4%. This clone was counted once. Germline-derived CDR1 and CDR2 are SEHNR and FQNEAQ (reference sequence). The V and J ends lost 6 bases and 3 bases, in that order; junction bases with no gene match: 6. This CDR3 has 14 residues. The TCR was taken from an adult who received the AZD1222 COVID-19 vaccine. The sequencing used peripheral blood, collected 28 days after the second AZD1222 dose. The rearrangement joins TRBV7-9 to TRBJ2-7, with TRBD2 matching over 9 bases. CDR3 amino acids: CASRAAGGGYEQYF. CDR3 sequence (DNA): TGTGCCAGCAGGGCAGCGGGGGGTGGCTACGAGCAGTACTTC.